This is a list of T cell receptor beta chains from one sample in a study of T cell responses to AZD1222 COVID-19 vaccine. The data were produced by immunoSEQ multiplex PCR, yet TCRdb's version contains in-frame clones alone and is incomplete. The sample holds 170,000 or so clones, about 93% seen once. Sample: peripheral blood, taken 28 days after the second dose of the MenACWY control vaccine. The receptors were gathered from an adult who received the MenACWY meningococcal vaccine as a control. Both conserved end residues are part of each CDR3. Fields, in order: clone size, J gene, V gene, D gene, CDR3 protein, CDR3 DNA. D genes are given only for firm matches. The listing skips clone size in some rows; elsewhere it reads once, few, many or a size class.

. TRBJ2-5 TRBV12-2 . CASRLVGRETQYF TGTGCAAGTCGCTTAGTAGGACGGGAGACCCAGTACTTC
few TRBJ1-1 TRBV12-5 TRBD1 CASGPAPGQLNTEAFF TGTGCTAGTGGCCCAGCCCCGGGACAGTTGAACACTGAAGCTTTCTTT
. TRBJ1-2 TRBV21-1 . CASSSHPGQLTNYGYTF TGTGCCAGCAGCAGTCACCCGGGACAGCTAACTAACTATGGCTACACCTTC
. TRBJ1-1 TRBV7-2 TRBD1 CASSPSRGVAFF TGTGCCAGCAGCCCCTCCAGGGGGGTAGCTTTCTTT
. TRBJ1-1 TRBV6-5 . CASRGGGARNTEAFF TGTGCCAGCAGGGGAGGAGGGGCTAGGAACACTGAAGCTTTCTTT
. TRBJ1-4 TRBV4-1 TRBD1 CASSQVRLGETGGHEKLFF TGCGCCAGCAGCCAAGTAAGATTAGGGGAGACAGGGGGCCATGAAAAACTGTTTTTT
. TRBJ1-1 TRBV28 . CASRGLTANTEAFF TGTGCCAGCAGGGGATTGACTGCGAACACTGAAGCTTTCTTT
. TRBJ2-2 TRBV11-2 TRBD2 CASSFPAGGRGGELFF TGTGCCAGCAGCTTCCCGGCGGGGGGCCGGGGCGGGGAGCTGTTTTTT
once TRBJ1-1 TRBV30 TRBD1 CAWSVIFGTGRPEAFF TGTGCCTGGAGTGTAATTTTTGGGACAGGGAGGCCTGAAGCTTTCTTT
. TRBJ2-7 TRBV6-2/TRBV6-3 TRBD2 CASSYGLAGIEQYF TGTGCCAGCAGTTACGGCCTAGCGGGGATCGAGCAGTACTTC
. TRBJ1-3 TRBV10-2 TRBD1 CASSEAQGALGNTIYF TGCGCCAGCAGTGAGGCCCAGGGGGCCCTTGGAAACACCATATATTTT